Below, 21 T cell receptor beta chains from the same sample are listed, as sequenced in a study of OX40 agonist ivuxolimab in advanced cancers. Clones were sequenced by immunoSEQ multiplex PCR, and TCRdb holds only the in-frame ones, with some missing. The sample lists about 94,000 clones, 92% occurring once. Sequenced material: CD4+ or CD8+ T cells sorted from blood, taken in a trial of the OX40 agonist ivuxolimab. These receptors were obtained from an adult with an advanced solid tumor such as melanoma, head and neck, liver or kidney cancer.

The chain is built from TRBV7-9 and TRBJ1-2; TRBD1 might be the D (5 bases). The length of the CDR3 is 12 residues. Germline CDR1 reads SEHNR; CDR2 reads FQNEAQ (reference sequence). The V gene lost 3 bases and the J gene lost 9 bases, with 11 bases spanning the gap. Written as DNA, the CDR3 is TGTGCCAGCAGCTTTGCGGGGGAAAGCTACACCTTC. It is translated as CASSFAGESYTF. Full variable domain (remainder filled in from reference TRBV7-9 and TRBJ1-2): DTGVSQNPRHKITKRGQNVTFRCDPISEHNRLYWYRQTLGQGPEFLTYFQNEAQLEKSRLLSDRFSAERPKGSFSTLEIQRTEQGDSAMYLCASSFAGESYTFGSGTRLTVV.

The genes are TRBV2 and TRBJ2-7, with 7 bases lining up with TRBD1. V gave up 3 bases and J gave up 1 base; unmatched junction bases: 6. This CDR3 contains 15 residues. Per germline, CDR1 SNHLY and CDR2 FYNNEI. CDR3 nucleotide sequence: TGTGCCAGCAGTGAGGACAGGAGAAGTTCCTACGAGCAGTACTTC. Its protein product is CASSEDRRSSYEQYF.

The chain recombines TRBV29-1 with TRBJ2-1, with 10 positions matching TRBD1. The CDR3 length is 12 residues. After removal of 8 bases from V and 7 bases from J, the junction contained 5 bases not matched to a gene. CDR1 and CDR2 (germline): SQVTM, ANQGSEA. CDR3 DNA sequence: TGCAGCATCGGACAGGGGGTAAATGAGCAGTTCTTC. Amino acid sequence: CSIGQGVNEQFF.

The DNA of the CDR3 is TGTGCCAGCAGCGTACGCCCGGGACAGGGAGACCCTGAAGCTTTCTTT. This gives the protein CASSVRPGQGDPEAFF. The chain uses TRBV9 and TRBJ1-1, with 9 positions matching TRBD1. The germline V gene encodes CDR1 SGDLS and CDR2 YYNGEE. The CDR3 is 16 amino acids. V lost 1 base, J lost 6 bases, and 10 bases stayed unmatched.

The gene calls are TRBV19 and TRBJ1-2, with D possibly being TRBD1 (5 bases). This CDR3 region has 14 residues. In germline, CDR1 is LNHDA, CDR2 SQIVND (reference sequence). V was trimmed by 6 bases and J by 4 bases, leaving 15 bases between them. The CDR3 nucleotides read TGTGCCAGTAGGGGGTCGGGGGAATCCTATGGCTACACCTTC. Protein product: CASRGSGESYGYTF.

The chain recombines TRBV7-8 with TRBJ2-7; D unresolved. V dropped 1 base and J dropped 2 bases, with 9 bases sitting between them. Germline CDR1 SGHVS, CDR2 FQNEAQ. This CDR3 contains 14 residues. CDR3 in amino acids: CASSLGRQTYEQYF. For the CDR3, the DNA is TGTGCCAGCAGCTTAGGACGGCAGACCTACGAGCAGTACTTC.

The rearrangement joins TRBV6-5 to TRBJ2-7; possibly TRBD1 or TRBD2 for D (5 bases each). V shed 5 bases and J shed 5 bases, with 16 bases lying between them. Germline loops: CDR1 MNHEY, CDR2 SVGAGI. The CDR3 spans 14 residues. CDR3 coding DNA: TGTGCCAGCAGTGAAGAGAGGGGCAGTCACGAGCAGTACTTC. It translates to CASSEERGSHEQYF.

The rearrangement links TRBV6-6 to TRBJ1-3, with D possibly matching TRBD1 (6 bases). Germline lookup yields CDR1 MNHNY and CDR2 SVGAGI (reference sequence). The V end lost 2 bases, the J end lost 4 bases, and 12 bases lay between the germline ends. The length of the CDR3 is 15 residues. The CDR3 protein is CASSYGWGRGNTIYF. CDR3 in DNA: TGTGCCAGCAGTTACGGTTGGGGGCGAGGAAACACCATATATTTT.

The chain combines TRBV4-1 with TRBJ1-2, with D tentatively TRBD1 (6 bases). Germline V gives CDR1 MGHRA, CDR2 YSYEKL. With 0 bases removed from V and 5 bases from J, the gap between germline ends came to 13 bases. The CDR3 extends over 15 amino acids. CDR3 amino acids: CASSQDVAGAYGYTF. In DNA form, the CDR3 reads TGCGCCAGCAGCCAAGATGTTGCAGGGGCATATGGCTACACCTTC.

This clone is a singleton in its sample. CDR3 nucleotide sequence: TGTGCCAGCAGTTCGGGACTAAACAATGAGCAGTTCTTC. This codes for CASSSGLNNEQFF. The chain links TRBV2 to TRBJ2-1; the match to TRBD2 covers 7 bases. V was pared by 5 bases and J by 5 bases, with 3 bases of the junction left unmatched. The germline V gene encodes CDR1 SNHLY and CDR2 FYNNEI. The CDR3 length is 13 residues.

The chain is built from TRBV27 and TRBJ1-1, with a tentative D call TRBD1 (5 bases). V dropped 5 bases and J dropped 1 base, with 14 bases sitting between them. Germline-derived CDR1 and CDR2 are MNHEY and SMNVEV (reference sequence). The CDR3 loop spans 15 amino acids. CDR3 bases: TGTGCCAGCAGTCCAGTGGGACTGACGAACACTGAAGCTTTCTTT. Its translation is CASSPVGLTNTEAFF.

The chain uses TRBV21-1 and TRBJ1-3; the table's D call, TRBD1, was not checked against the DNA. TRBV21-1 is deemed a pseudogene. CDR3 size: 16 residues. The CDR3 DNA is TGTGCCAGTAGCAAAGCCCCGGACAGGGCTGGAAACACCATATATTTT. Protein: CASSKAPDRAGNTIYF.

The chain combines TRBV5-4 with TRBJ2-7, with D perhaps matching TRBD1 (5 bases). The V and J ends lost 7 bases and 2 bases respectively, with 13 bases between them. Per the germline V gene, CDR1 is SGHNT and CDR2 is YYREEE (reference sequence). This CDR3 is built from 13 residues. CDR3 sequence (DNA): TGTGCCAGCTGGGAAAGGGGAACCTACGAGCAGTACTTC. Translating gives CASWERGTYEQYF.

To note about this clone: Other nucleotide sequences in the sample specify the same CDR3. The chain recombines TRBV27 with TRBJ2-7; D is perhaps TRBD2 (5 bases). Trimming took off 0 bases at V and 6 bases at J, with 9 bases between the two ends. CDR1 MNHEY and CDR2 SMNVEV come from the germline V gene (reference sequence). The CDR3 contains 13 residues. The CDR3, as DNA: TGTGCCAGCAGTTTATCGGCCCGGGGCGAGCAGTACTTC. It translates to CASSLSARGEQYF.

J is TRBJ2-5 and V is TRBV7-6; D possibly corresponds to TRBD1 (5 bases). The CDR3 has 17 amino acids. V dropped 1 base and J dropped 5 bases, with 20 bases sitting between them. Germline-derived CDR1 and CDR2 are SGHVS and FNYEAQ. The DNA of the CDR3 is TGTGCCAGCAGCTTAGTGGAACTCAGGGTTGAAAAGGAGACCCAGTACTTC. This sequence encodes CASSLVELRVEKETQYF.

The CDR3 loop reads CASSLERGQGAEAFF. As DNA, the CDR3 is TGTGCCAGCAGCTTAGAGCGGGGACAGGGCGCTGAAGCTTTCTTT. J is TRBJ1-1 and V is TRBV7-9; 9 nucleotides match TRBD1. V trimming: 1 base; J trimming: 6 bases; junction bases outside the gene matches: 6. The germline V gene encodes CDR1 SEHNR and CDR2 FQNEAQ (reference sequence). This CDR3 spans 15 amino acids.

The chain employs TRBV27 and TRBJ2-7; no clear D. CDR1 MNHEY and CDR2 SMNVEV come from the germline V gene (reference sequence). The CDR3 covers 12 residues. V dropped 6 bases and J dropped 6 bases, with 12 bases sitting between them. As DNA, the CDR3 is TGTGCCAGCAGCACCTCACCCCTCGAGCAGTACTTC. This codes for CASSTSPLEQYF.

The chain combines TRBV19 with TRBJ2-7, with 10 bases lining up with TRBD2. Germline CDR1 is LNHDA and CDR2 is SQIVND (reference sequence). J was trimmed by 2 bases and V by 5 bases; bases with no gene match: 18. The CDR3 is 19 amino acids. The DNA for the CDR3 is TGTGCCAGTAGTTCCCCCCCCGGGACTAGCGAGAAGACACCCTACGAGCAGTACTTC. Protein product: CASSSPPGTSEKTPYEQYF. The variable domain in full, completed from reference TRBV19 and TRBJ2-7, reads DGGITQSPKYLFRKEGQNVTLSCEQNLNHDAMYWYRQDPGQGLRLIYYSQIVNDFQKGDIAEGYSVSREKKESFPLTVTSAQKNPTAFYLCASSSPPGTSEKTPYEQYFGPGTRLTVT.

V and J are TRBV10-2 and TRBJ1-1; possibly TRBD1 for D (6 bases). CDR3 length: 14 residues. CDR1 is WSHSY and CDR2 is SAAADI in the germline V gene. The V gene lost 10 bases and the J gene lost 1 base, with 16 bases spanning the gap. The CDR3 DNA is TGCGCCACCTATGGGGGCGGAAAGAACACTGAAGCTTTCTTT. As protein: CATYGGGKNTEAFF.

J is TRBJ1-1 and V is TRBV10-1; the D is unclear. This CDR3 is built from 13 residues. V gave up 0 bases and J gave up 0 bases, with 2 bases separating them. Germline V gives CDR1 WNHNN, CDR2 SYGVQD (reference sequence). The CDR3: CASSESVNTEAFF. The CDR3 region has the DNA TGCGCCAGCAGTGAGTCTGTGAACACTGAAGCTTTCTTT.

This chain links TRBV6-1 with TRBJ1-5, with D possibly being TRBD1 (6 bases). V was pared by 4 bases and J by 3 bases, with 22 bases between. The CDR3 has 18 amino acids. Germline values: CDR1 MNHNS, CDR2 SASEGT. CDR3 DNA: TGTGCCAGCAGTGCCAGTCCGGGACATTCCCCCCTCAATCAGCCCCAGCATTTT. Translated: CASSASPGHSPLNQPQHF.